This T cell receptor (beta chain) was found in a study of T-cell memory formation after mild COVID-19. TCRdb reprocessed the 5' RACE reads with MiXCR, giving one entry per CDR3 protein. The table records about 470,000 distinct CDR3 sequences, around 27% of them present only once. This CDR3 has 12 amino acids. J lost 8 bases, V lost 9 bases, and 6 bases had no gene match. Germline V CDR1 and CDR2: SNHLY, FYNNEI. The chain joins TRBV2 to TRBJ2-1; TRBD2 matches at 8 bases. Material: PBMCs or a T cell subset sorted from them (not recorded which). The clonotype originates from an adult woman who had mild COVID-19 (a few samples of this study predate the infection). Cell type and time point are not known. CDR3 coding DNA: TGTGCCAGTGCCACGGGAGGGGATGAGCAGTTCTTC. This translates into CASATGGDEQFF.